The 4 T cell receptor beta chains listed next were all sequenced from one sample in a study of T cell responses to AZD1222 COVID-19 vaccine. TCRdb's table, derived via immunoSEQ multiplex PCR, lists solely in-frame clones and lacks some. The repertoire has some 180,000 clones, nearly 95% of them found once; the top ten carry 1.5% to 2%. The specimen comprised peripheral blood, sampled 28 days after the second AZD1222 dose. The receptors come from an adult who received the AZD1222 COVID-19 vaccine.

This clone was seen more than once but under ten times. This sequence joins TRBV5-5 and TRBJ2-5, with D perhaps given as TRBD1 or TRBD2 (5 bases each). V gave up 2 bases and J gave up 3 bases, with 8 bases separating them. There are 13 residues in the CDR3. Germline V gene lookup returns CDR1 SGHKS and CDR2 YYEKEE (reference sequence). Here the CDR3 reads CASSFQGEETQYF. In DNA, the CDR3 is TGTGCCAGCAGCTTCCAGGGAGAAGAGACCCAGTACTTC. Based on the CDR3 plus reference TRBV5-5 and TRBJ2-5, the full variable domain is DAGVTQSPTHLIKTRGQQVTLRCSPISGHKSVSWYQQVLGQGPQFIFQYYEKEERGRGNFPDRFSARQFPNYSSELNVNALLLGDSALYLCASSFQGEETQYFGPGTRLLVL.

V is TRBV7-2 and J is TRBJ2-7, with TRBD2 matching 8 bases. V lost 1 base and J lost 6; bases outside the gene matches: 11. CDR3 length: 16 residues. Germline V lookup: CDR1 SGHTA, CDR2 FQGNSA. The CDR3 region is CASSLGPFSGEGEQYF. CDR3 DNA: TGTGCCAGCAGCTTAGGCCCCTTTAGCGGGGAGGGCGAGCAGTACTTC. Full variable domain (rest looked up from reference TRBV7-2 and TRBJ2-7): GAGVSQSPSNKVTEKGKDVELRCDPISGHTALYWYRQSLGQGLEFLIYFQGNSAPDKSGLPSDRFSAERTGGSVSTLTIQRTQQEDSAVYLCASSLGPFSGEGEQYFGPGTRLTVT.

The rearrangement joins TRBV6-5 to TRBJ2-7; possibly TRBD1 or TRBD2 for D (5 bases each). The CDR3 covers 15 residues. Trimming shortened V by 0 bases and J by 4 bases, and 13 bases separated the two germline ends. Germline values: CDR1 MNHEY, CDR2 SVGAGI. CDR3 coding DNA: TGTGCCAGCAGTTACTCGACGGGGACCGGGTACGAGCAGTACTTC. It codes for CASSYSTGTGYEQYF.

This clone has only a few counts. The DNA of the CDR3 is TGTGCCTGGAGTCCGGGACAAACGAACACTGAAGCTTTCTTT. Amino acid sequence: CAWSPGQTNTEAFF. This chain connects TRBV30 to TRBJ1-1, with D possibly being TRBD1 (6 bases). The CDR3 contains 14 residues. The V and J ends lost 2 bases and 1 base respectively, with 11 bases between them. Germline V lookup: CDR1 GTSNPN, CDR2 SVGIG (reference sequence).